This TCR beta chain was recorded in a study of cytomegalovirus exposure and HLA in healthy donors. Points from the study as a whole: Using a false discovery rate of 0.05, a later analysis showed that approximately 17,000 TCR beta sequences were associated with HLA alleles.

13 Jbeta primers and 60 Vbeta primers were used for the PCR. As originally analysed: Roughly 10 million shared chains were among the approximately 76 million unique TCR beta chains that a later analysis counted. TCRdb keeps only in-frame clones here, not all; method: immunoSEQ multiplex PCR. V, J and clone size were drawn from that table, and D and trimming were deduced from the DNA. This sample has fewer than 200,000 clones, with 65% to 80% found just once. This clone was seen a handful of times. The antigen is not known. This CDR3 spans 15 amino acids. The germline V gene has CDR1 SGHRS and CDR2 YFSETQ. The J segment lost 4 bases and the V segment lost 7 bases, leaving 10 bases of the junction unmatched.

The source of this sequence is a man aged 35 to 55 in good health and CMV-seronegative. The V call is TRBV5-1, the J call TRBJ2-3; 9 positions match TRBD2. Sequenced material: PBMCs. The DNA for the CDR3 is TGCGCCAGCTCCGCGGGGGGGAGGGCTGCAGATACGCAGTATTTT. Protein: CASSAGGRAADTQYF.